The sequence of this TCR beta chain was determined in a study of blood T cell repertoires in COVID-19. In the study's own analysis: Reference gene primer amplification in the assay estimated nucleated cell counts. The method was immunoSEQ multiplex PCR; TCRdb's version includes in-frame clones alone and lacks a portion of them. V, J and clone size are those of that table, while D and trimming were read from the DNA. The sample includes about 190,000 clones, more than 70% seen only once; the top ten take about 3%. V lost 4 bases and J lost 7, with 18 bases in between. Germline values: CDR1 SGHRS, CDR2 YFSETQ. The CDR3 is 15 amino acids.

The chain employs TRBV5-1 and TRBJ2-1; a weak D match, TRBD1 (6 bases). The TCR was taken from a woman older than 75 with active or convalescent COVID-19. Sample: peripheral blood. The CDR3 sequence: CASSPSGTFYNEQFF. The CDR3 region has the DNA TGCGCCAGCAGCCCCTCCGGGACATTTTATAATGAGCAGTTCTTC.